The 20 T cell receptor beta chains reported below all come from one sample, sequenced in a study of Graves' ophthalmopathy and Graves' hyperthyroidism. CDR3 regions of TCR beta were amplified from RNA transcripts. Amplification began with first-round RT-PCR using HTBI primers, then second-round multiplex PCR was performed. Using its own MiXCR run on the multiplex PCR reads, TCRdb lists one record per CDR3 protein. Among around 1,000,000 distinct CDR3 sequences listed, 35% to 45% were seen once. Sequenced sample: peripheral blood or thyroid tissue (not recorded which). These receptors all stem from an adult man with Graves' hyperthyroidism.

This clonotype was seen a handful of times. The J gene is TRBJ2-7, the V gene TRBV4-3; 10 nucleotides agree with TRBD2. CDR3 length: 16 amino acids. J gave up 3 bases and V 1 base, and 6 bases lay outside the gene matches. Germline values: CDR1 LGHNA, CDR2 YSLEER. CDR3 region: CASSQASSGRSYEQYF. The DNA for the CDR3 is TGCGCCAGCAGCCAAGCATCTAGCGGGAGAAGCTACGAGCAGTACTTC.

This clonotype appeared many times. This chain links TRBV6-1 with TRBJ1-5; unclear D gene. The CDR3 loop spans 11 amino acids. Germline CDR1 reads MNHNS; CDR2 reads SASEGT. Trimming took 3 bases from V and 7 from J, leaving 4 bases between them. The CDR3 DNA follows: TGTGCCAGCAGTGAGGACCAGCCCCAGCATTTT. It encodes CASSEDQPQHF.

This clonotype was detected a few times. The chain is built from TRBV15 and TRBJ1-6, with D maybe TRBD1 (5 bases). V was cut by 0 bases and J by 11 bases, with 23 bases left in between. This CDR3 comprises 18 residues. The germline CDR1 and CDR2 sequences are LNHNV and YYDKDF (reference sequence). The CDR3 nucleotides read TGTGCCACCAGCAGAGATCGGGCAGGGCTGTCCCGATCCACACCCCTCCACTTT. It encodes CATSRDRAGLSRSTPLHF.

This chain links TRBV11-2 with TRBJ2-1; 8 bases map to TRBD1. V was pared by 2 bases and J by 6 bases, with 9 bases of the junction left unmatched. Germline CDR1 is SGHAT and CDR2 is FQNNGV. The CDR3 is 16 amino acids. Here the CDR3 reads CASSLRGQVVSNEQFF. The DNA of the CDR3 is TGTGCCAGCAGCTTACGGGGACAGGTCGTTTCCAATGAGCAGTTCTTC. The complete variable domain, with remaining parts taken from reference TRBV11-2 and TRBJ2-1, reads EAGVAQSPRYKIIEKRQSVAFWCNPISGHATLYWYQQILGQGPKLLIQFQNNGVVDDSQLPKDRFSAERLKGVDSTLKIQPAKLEDSAVYLCASSLRGQVVSNEQFFGPGTRLTVL.

The V call is TRBV7-8, the J call TRBJ1-2; 7 nucleotides line up with TRBD1. The germline gives CDR1 SGHVS, CDR2 FQNEAQ. The length of the CDR3 is 12 residues. Trimming removed 5 bases from V and 9 bases from J; junction bases left unmatched: 6. In DNA, the CDR3 is TGTGCCAGCAGCCTAGGACAGGTCCGCTACACCTTC. It codes for CASSLGQVRYTF.

V is TRBV20-1 and J is TRBJ2-7; D not resolved. The V and J ends lost 1 base and 0 bases respectively, with 7 bases between them. The length of the CDR3 is 13 residues. Germline V gene sequence: CDR1 DFQATT, CDR2 SNEGSKA (reference sequence). DNA of the CDR3: TGCAGTGCTAGAGGGATAGCCTCCTACGAGCAGTACTTC. Translation: CSARGIASYEQYF.

In its sample, this clonotype was seen a few times. J is TRBJ2-2 and V is TRBV14; D ambiguous. Trimming shortened V by 4 bases and J by 7 bases, and 13 bases separated the two germline ends. CDR1 SGHDN and CDR2 FVKESK come from the germline V gene. The CDR3 loop spans 14 amino acids. The CDR3 protein is CASSPRMTDGELFF. CDR3 sequence (DNA): TGTGCCAGCAGCCCGCGCATGACGGACGGGGAGCTGTTTTTT. The whole variable domain, filled in from reference TRBV14 and TRBJ2-2, reads EAGVTQFPSHSVIEKGQTVTLRCDPISGHDNLYWYRRVMGKEIKFLLHFVKESKQDESGMPNNRFLAERTGGTYSTLKVQPAELEDSGVYFCASSPRMTDGELFFGEGSRLTVL.

V and J are TRBV20-1 and TRBJ2-7; 8 bases line up with TRBD2. The ends lost 5 bases at V and 4 bases at J; junction bases unmatched: 10. The CDR3 runs 14 residues. The V gene's germline CDR1 is DFQATT and CDR2 SNEGSKA (reference sequence). The CDR3 spells CSAPRGGPRYEQYF. For the CDR3, the DNA is TGCAGTGCTCCACGGGGGGGGCCCCGATACGAGCAGTACTTC.

This clonotype was detected ten times or more. V gene TRBV6-5 combines with J gene TRBJ1-6; TRBD1 is a possible D gene (5 bases). Germline V gives CDR1 MNHEY, CDR2 SVGAGI. This CDR3 is 15 amino acids long. The V and J ends lost 4 bases and 3 bases respectively, with 10 bases between them. The CDR3: CASSSGQIYNSPLHF. The CDR3 DNA sequence: TGTGCCAGCAGTTCCGGACAAATCTATAATTCACCCCTCCACTTT.

This clonotype was counted only a few times. The chain joins TRBV24-1 to TRBJ2-3; 11 bases map to TRBD2. The CDR3 contains 16 residues. V shed 4 bases and J 1 base; nucleotides not matched to a gene: 3. Germline V gives CDR1 KGHDR, CDR2 SFDVKD. CDR3 loop: CATSDWTSGRTDTQYF. The CDR3 nucleotides read TGTGCCACCAGTGACTGGACTAGCGGGCGCACAGATACGCAGTATTTT.

In regard to this clonotype: Sequence at one end of the junction differs from germline and may be a read error. The chain couples TRBV20-1 to TRBJ1-2; the match to TRBD1 covers 10 bases. Germline values: CDR1 DFQATT, CDR2 SNEGSKA (reference sequence). The CDR3 has 12 amino acids. CDR3 in DNA: TGCAGTGCTGACAGGGGGCGAGAACTATGGTCCTTC. Translated, it gives CSADRGRELWSF.

In its sample, this clonotype was seen a few times. The chain joins TRBV29-1 to TRBJ1-2, with 9 bases identical to TRBD1. The germline CDR1 and CDR2 sequences are SQVTM and ANQGSEA. Trimming cost V 5 bases and J 1 base; bases outside gene matches: 5. This CDR3 region has 14 residues. This chain's CDR3 is CSVRHRGLNYGYTF. In DNA, the CDR3 is TGCAGCGTTCGGCACAGGGGGCTTAACTATGGCTACACCTTC.

This rearrangement joins TRBV30 to TRBJ1-1; D ambiguous. Germline values: CDR1 GTSNPN, CDR2 SVGIG (reference sequence). The CDR3 is 16 residues long. Trimming left V 3 bases short and J 1 base short, with 18 bases between. For the CDR3, the DNA is TGTGCCTGGAGACTTTGGGCGAAACCGGGGAACACTGAAGCTTTCTTT. The encoded protein is CAWRLWAKPGNTEAFF.

This clonotype came up many times. The chain recombines TRBV5-1 with TRBJ1-4; the match to TRBD1 covers 7 bases. CDR3 size: 15 residues. V shed 4 bases, J shed 4 bases, and the junction held 7 bases outside the gene matches. The germline V gene has CDR1 SGHRS and CDR2 YFSETQ. This CDR3 reads CASSPGQRINEKLFF. CDR3 DNA sequence: TGCGCCAGCAGCCCGGGACAGAGGATTAATGAAAAACTGTTTTTT. The whole variable domain, filled in from reference TRBV5-1 and TRBJ1-4, reads KAGVTQTPRYLIKTRGQQVTLSCSPISGHRSVSWYQQTPGQGLQFLFEYFSETQRNKGNFPGRFSGRQFSNSRSEMNVSTLELGDSALYLCASSPGQRINEKLFFGSGTQLSVL.

The chain combines TRBV4-1 with TRBJ2-7; the D gene is possibly TRBD1 (5 bases). The length of the CDR3 is 14 residues. The V end lost 1 base, the J end lost 2 bases, and 9 bases lay between the germline ends. The germline gives CDR1 MGHRA, CDR2 YSYEKL. The CDR3 here is CASSQGQRTYEQYF. For the CDR3, the DNA is TGCGCCAGCAGCCAAGGACAGAGAACCTACGAGCAGTACTTC.

Remarks on this clonotype: A read error may produce the germline difference seen at one junction end. J is TRBJ1-1 and V is TRBV10-3, with 7 bases that match TRBD1. The CDR3 is 16 amino acids. Germline V gene data show CDR1 as ENHRY and CDR2 as SYGVKD. Here the CDR3 reads CASSLALTVGTAEAFF. CDR3 sequence (DNA): TGTGCCAGCAGTTTAGCACTGACAGTCGGGACAGCTGAAGCTTTCTTT.

On this clonotype itself: Given a much more abundant clone one base away, this may be a read error. As the CDR3 is not closed by the conserved phenylalanine or tryptophan, this likely results from a read error. V gene TRBV20-1 combines with J gene TRBJ1-2; D is ambiguous. Between the trimmed V and J ends, which lost 6 bases and 6 bases, there was a span of 8 bases. This CDR3 has 10 amino acids. Per germline, CDR1 DFQATT and CDR2 SNEGSKA (reference sequence). The CDR3: CSAPDDGYTL. The CDR3 DNA follows: TGCAGTGCCCCTGACGATGGCTACACCCTC.

In this sample, this clonotype turned up many times. A read error may produce the germline difference seen at one junction end. The chain has TRBV5-1 and TRBJ2-7, with D unclear. This CDR3 contains 13 residues. The germline gives CDR1 SGHRS, CDR2 YFSETQ. The CDR3 loop reads CASSLAGSYEQYF. CDR3 coding DNA: TGTGCCAGCAGCTTAGCCGGGTCCTACGAGCAGTACTTC.

This chain connects TRBV20-1 to TRBJ1-5; 8 bases are a match to TRBD1. Germline CDR1 is DFQATT and CDR2 is SNEGSKA (reference sequence). V shed 3 bases, J shed 6 bases, and the junction held 4 bases outside the gene matches. The CDR3 length is 13 residues. In DNA, the CDR3 is TGCAGTGCTAGTCAGGGGGCGAGTCAGCCCCAGCATTTT. It translates to CSASQGASQPQHF.

The V gene is TRBV2, the J gene TRBJ2-6; D is undetermined. Germline CDR1 SNHLY, CDR2 FYNNEI. The CDR3 is 9 amino acids. Trimming took off 1 base at V and 15 bases at J, with 1 base between the two ends. The CDR3 bases are TGTGCCAGCAGTGAAGACCTGACTTTC. Its protein product is CASSEDLTF.